This entry describes one T cell receptor beta chain. Its antigen is unknown. This record belongs to a study of PD-1 blockade in classical Hodgkin lymphoma. Study results and limitations: Underlying causes for the observed repertoire differences were not defined, possibly disease activity or prior therapy. After ASCT, patients who started nivolumab under 1 year later were excluded.

The germline CDR1 and CDR2 sequences are MNHEY and SMNVEV (reference sequence). J lost 3 bases, V lost 2 bases, and 7 bases had no gene match. The CDR3 loop spans 17 amino acids. With no exception, relapse followed autologous stem cell transplantation in all patients, and brentuximab vedotin exposure varied. Each best response was a complete response, a partial response or progressive disease. Only in-frame clones appear in the TCRdb table, and some are missing; sequencing was by immunoSEQ multiplex PCR. The sample has 42,000 or so clones, 86% seen once. This sequence originates from a human donor with classical Hodgkin lymphoma. Sequences were derived from peripheral blood mononuclear cells (PBMCs), sampled before the second cycle of nivolumab. V and J are TRBV27 and TRBJ1-5; 10 nucleotides match TRBD1. CDR3 amino acids: CASSLMRGQGNNQPQHF. The CDR3 DNA reads TGTGCCAGCAGTTTAATGAGGGGACAGGGGAACAATCAGCCCCAGCATTTT.